This T cell receptor (beta chain) was captured in a study of blood T cell repertoires in COVID-19. This clone has only a few counts. Authors' analysis steps: Cell counts per sample came from amplifying reference gene primers. This table comes from immunoSEQ multiplex PCR, and its TCRdb copy is limited to in-frame clones, with some not included. V and J calls and clone size follow that table, whereas D and trimming were derived from the DNA. Of nearly 350,000 clones listed, around nine tenths are singletons. There are 13 residues in the CDR3. Germline loops: CDR1 LNHDA, CDR2 SQIVND (reference sequence). Trimming took 9 bases from V and 2 from J, leaving 13 bases between them.

The TCR sequence derives from a woman younger than 30 who had recovered from COVID-19. Sequenced: peripheral blood. The rearrangement links TRBV19 to TRBJ1-2, with D tentatively TRBD1 (5 bases). CDR3 sequence: CASTPRGNYGYTF. The CDR3 DNA is TGTGCCAGCACCCCTCGGGGGAACTATGGCTACACCTTC.